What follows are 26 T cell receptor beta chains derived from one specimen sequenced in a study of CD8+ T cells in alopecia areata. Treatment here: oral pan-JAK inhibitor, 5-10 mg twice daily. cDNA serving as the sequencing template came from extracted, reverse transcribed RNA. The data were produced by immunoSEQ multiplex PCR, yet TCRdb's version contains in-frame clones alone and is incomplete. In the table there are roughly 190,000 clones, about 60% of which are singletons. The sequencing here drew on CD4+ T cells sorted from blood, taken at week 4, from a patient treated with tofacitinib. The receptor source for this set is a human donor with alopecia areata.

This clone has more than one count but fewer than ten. CDR3 in amino acids: CASSPSDWSGNTIYF. Here the CDR3 DNA reads TGTGCCAGCAGCCCGTCCGACTGGTCTGGAAACACCATATATTTT. The chain is built from TRBV7-2 and TRBJ1-3; D is undetermined. Deletions cut 5 bases from V and 1 base from J, with 12 bases between. Germline CDR1 is SGHTA and CDR2 is FQGNSA. CDR3 size: 15 residues.

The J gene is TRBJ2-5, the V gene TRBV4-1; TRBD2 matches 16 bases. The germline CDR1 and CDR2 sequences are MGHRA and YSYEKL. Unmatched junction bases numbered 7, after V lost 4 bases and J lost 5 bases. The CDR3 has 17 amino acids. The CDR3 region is CASSPSGLAGGRETQYF. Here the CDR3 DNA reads TGCGCCAGCAGCCCATCGGGACTAGCGGGGGGGCGTGAGACCCAGTACTTC.

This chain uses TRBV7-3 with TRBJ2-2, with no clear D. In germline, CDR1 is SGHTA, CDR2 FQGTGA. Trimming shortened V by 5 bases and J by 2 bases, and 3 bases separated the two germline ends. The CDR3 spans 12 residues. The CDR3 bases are TGTGCCAGCAGCCCTAACACCGGGGAGCTGTTTTTT. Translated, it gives CASSPNTGELFF.

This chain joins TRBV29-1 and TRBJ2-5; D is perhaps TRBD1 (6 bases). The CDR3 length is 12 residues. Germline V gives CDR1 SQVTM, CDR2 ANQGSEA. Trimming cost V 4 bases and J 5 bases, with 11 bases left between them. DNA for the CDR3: TGCAGCGTTGCTCCCCAGGGGGAGACCCAGTACTTC. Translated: CSVAPQGETQYF.

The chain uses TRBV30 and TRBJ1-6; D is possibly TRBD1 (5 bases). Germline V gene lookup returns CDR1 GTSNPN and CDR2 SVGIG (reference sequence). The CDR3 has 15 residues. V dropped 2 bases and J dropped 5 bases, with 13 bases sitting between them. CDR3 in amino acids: CAWSYAGPNNSPLHF. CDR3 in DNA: TGTGCCTGGAGTTACGCAGGGCCAAATAATTCACCCCTCCACTTT.

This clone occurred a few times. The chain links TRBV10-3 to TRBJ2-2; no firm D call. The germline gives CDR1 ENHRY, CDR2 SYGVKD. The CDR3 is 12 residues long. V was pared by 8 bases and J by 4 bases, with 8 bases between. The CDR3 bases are TGTGCCATCTCGCACGGCACCGGGGAGCTGTTTTTT. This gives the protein CAISHGTGELFF.

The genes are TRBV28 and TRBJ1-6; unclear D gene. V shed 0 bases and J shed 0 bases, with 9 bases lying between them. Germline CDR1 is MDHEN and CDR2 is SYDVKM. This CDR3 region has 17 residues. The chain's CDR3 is CASSLWGLSSYNSPLHF. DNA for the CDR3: TGTGCCAGCAGTTTATGGGGCTTGAGCTCCTATAATTCACCCCTCCACTTT.

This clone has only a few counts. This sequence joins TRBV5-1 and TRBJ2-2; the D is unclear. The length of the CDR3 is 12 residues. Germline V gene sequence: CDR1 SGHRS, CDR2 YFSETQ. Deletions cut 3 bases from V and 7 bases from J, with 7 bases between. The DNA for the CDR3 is TGCGCCAGCAGCTCGGGTATCGGGGAGCTGTTTTTT. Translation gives CASSSGIGELFF. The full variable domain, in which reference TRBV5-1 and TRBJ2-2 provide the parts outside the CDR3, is KAGVTQTPRYLIKTRGQQVTLSCSPISGHRSVSWYQQTPGQGLQFLFEYFSETQRNKGNFPGRFSGRQFSNSRSEMNVSTLELGDSALYLCASSSGIGELFFGEGSRLTVL.

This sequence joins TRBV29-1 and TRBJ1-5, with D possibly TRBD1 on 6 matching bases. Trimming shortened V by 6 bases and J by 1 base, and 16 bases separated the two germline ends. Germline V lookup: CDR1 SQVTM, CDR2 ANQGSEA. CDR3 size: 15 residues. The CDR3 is CSVTLGGGSNQPQHF. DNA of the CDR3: TGCAGCGTGACCCTAGGGGGAGGCAGCAATCAGCCCCAGCATTTT.

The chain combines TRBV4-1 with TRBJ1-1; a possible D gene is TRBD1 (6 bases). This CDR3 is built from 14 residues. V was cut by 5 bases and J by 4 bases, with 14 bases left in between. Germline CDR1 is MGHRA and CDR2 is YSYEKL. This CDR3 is CASSTPGGATEAFF. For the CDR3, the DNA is TGCGCCAGCAGCACTCCCGGGGGCGCCACTGAAGCTTTCTTT.

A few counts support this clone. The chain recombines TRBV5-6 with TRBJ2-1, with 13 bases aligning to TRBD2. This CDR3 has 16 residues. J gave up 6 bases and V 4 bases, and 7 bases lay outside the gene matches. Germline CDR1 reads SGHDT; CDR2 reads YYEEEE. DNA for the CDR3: TGTGCCAGCAGCCCGGGACTAGCGGGACTCATCAATGAGCAGTTCTTC. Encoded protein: CASSPGLAGLINEQFF.

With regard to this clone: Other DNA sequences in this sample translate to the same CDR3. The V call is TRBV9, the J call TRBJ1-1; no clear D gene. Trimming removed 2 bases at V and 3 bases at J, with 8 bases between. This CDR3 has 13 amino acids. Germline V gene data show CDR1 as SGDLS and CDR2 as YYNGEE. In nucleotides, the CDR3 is TGTGCCAGCAGCGTGAAGGGCGACACTGAAGCTTTCTTT. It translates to CASSVKGDTEAFF. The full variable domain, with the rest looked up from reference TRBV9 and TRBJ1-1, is DSGVTQTPKHLITATGQRVTLRCSPRSGDLSVYWYQQSLDQGLQFLIQYYNGEERAKGNILERFSAQQFPDLHSELNLSSLELGDSALYFCASSVKGDTEAFFGQGTRLTVV.

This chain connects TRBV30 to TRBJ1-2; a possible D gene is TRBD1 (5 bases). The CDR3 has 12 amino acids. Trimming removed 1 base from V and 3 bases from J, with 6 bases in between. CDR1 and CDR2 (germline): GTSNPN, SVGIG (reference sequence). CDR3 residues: CAWSGQHYGYTF. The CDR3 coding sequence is TGTGCCTGGAGTGGACAGCACTATGGCTACACCTTC.

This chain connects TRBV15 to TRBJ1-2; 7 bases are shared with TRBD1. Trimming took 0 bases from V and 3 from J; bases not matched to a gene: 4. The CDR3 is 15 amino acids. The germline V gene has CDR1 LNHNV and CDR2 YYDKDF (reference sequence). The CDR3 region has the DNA TGTGCCACCAGCAGAGAGGCCACAGGGGACTATGGCTACACCTTC. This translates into CATSREATGDYGYTF.

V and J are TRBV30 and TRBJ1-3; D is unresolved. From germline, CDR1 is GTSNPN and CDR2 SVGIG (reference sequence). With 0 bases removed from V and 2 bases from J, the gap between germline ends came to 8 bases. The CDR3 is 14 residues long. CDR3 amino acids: CAWSVAGTGNTIYF. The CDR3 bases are TGTGCCTGGAGTGTGGCGGGGACTGGAAACACCATATATTTT.

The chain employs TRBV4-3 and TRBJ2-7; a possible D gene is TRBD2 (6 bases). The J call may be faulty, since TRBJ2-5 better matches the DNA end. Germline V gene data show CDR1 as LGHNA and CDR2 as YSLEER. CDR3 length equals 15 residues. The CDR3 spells CASSQEGRGQETQYF. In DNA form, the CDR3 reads TGCGCCAGCAGCCAAGAAGGGCGGGGCCAAGAGACCCAGTACTTC.

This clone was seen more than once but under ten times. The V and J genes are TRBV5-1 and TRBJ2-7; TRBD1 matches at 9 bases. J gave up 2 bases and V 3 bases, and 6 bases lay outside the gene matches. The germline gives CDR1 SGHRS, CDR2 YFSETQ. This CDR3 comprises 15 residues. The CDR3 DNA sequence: TGCGCCAGCAGCTCCACGACAGGGGGGCCCTACGAGCAGTACTTC. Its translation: CASSSTTGGPYEQYF.

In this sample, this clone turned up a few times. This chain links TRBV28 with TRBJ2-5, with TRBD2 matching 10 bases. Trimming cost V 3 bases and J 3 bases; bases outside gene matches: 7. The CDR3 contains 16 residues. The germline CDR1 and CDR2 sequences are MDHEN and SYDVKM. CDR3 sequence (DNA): TGTGCCAGCAGTTTGGGGCCTAGCGGGGGTAAAGAGACCCAGTACTTC. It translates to CASSLGPSGGKETQYF.

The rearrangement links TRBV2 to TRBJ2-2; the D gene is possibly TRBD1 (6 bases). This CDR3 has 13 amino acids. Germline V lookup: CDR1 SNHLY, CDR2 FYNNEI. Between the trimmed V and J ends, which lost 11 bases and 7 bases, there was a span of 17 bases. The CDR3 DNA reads TGTGCCGGGAACAGGGCCCCCTTCGGGGAGCTGTTTTTT. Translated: CAGNRAPFGELFF.

Written as DNA, the CDR3 is TGTGCCTGGAGTCCCTGGACAGCTGGATACAATGAGCAGTTCTTC. It yields the protein CAWSPWTAGYNEQFF. The chain couples TRBV30 to TRBJ2-1; D is perhaps TRBD1 (6 bases). CDR3 length: 15 residues. Deletions cut 2 bases from V and 4 bases from J, with 15 bases between. Germline V gene data show CDR1 as GTSNPN and CDR2 as SVGIG (reference sequence).

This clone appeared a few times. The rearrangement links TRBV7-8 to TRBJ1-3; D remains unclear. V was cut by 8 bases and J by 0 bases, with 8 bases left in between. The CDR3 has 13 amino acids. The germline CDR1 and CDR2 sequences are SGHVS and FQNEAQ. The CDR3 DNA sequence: TGTGCCAGCCGCGGCCACTCTGGAAACACCATATATTTT. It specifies CASRGHSGNTIYF. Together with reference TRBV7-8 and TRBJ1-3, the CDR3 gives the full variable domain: GAGVSQSPRYKVAKRGQDVALRCDPISGHVSLFWYQQALGQGPEFLTYFQNEAQLDKSGLPSDRFFAERPEGSVSTLKIQRTQQEDSAVYLCASRGHSGNTIYFGEGSWLTVV.

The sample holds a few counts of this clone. The CDR3 region has the DNA TGTGCCAGCACCGGCCTAGGAGAAAAACTGTTTTTT. Its protein product is CASTGLGEKLFF. V usage is TRBV7-9 and J usage is TRBJ1-4; unclear D gene. Germline V lookup: CDR1 SEHNR, CDR2 FQNEAQ (reference sequence). The CDR3 has 12 amino acids. With 7 bases removed from V and 8 bases from J, the gap between germline ends came to 11 bases.

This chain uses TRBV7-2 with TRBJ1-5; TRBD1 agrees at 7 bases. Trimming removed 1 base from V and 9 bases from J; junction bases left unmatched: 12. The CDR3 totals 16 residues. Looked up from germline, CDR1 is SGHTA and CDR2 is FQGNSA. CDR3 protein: CASSLGADRDWAPQHF. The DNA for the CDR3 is TGTGCCAGCAGCTTAGGGGCTGACAGGGATTGGGCGCCCCAGCATTTT.

CDR3 DNA sequence: TGTGCCAGCAGTGAAAGCCGACCCGGACAAGCCTACAATGAGCAGTTCTTC. Amino acids: CASSESRPGQAYNEQFF. This chain joins TRBV2 and TRBJ2-1; perhaps TRBD1 as D (5 bases). Trimming shortened V by 2 bases and J by 2 bases, and 16 bases separated the two germline ends. The germline V gene encodes CDR1 SNHLY and CDR2 FYNNEI. The CDR3 covers 17 residues. Complete variable domain (other parts from reference TRBV2 and TRBJ2-1): EPEVTQTPSHQVTQMGQEVILRCVPISNHLYFYWYRQILGQKVEFLVSFYNNEISEKSEIFDDQFSVERPDGSNFTLKIRSTKLEDSAMYFCASSESRPGQAYNEQFFGPGTRLTVL.

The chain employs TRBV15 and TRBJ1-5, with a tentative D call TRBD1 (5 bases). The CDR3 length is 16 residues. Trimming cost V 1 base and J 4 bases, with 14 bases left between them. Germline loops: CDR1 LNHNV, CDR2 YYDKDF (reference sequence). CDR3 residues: CATSRVGRAGNQPQHF. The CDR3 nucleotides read TGTGCCACCAGCAGAGTGGGTCGGGCAGGGAATCAGCCCCAGCATTTT.

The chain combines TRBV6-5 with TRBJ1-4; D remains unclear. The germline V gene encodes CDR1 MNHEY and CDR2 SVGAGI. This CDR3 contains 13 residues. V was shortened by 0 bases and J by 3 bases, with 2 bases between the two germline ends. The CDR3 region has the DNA TGTGCCAGCAGTTACTCCCCTAATGAAAAACTGTTTTTT. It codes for CASSYSPNEKLFF.